The sample holds one count of the clone carrying this T cell receptor (beta chain). Using immunoSEQ multiplex PCR, the repertoire was profiled, and TCRdb retains in-frame clones only, with some absent. In the table there are fewer than 95,000 clones, under 90% of which are singletons. The source of the sample is a study of OX40 agonist ivuxolimab in advanced cancers. V was trimmed by 3 bases and J by 0 bases, leaving 23 bases between them. The CDR3 consists of 20 residues. CDR1 LGHNA and CDR2 YNFKEQ come from the germline V gene. The chain has TRBV4-2 and TRBJ2-2; either TRBD1 or TRBD2 may fit D (5 bases each). This TCR was recovered from an adult with an advanced solid tumor such as melanoma, head and neck, liver or kidney cancer. This specimen was CD4+ or CD8+ T cells sorted from blood, taken in a trial of the OX40 agonist ivuxolimab. This CDR3 reads CASSQVSVWDQSSNTGELFF. DNA of the CDR3: TGTGCCAGCAGCCAGGTATCCGTTTGGGACCAATCGTCGAACACCGGGGAGCTGTTTTTT.